This T cell receptor (beta chain) was observed in a study of OX40 agonist ivuxolimab in advanced cancers. Profiled with immunoSEQ multiplex PCR; TCRdb holds only in-frame clones, not every one. The repertoire includes roughly 40,000 clones, roughly four fifths of them detected once, and around 2.5% sits in the top ten. This clone has only a few counts. This CDR3 has 16 residues. CDR1 and CDR2 (germline): KGHSH, LQKENI. Losses at the gene ends were 1 base for V and 2 bases for J; bases not matched to a gene: 7. This chain connects TRBV18 to TRBJ2-7; 8 bases fit TRBD1. Sequenced here: CD4+ or CD8+ T cells sorted from blood, sampled in a trial of the OX40 agonist ivuxolimab. The clonotype originates from an adult with an advanced solid tumor such as melanoma, head and neck, liver or kidney cancer. The CDR3 nucleotides read TGTGCCAGCTCACCACTGGGGCAGGGGGCGGCCTACGAGCAGTACTTC. Protein sequence: CASSPLGQGAAYEQYF. The whole variable domain, remainder taken from reference TRBV18 and TRBJ2-7, is NAGVMQNPRHLVRRRGQEARLRCSPMKGHSHVYWYRQLPEEGLKFMVYLQKENIIDESGMPKERFSAEFPKEGPSILRIQQVVRGDSAAYFCASSPLGQGAAYEQYFGPGTRLTVT.